The source of this T cell receptor beta chain is a study of OX40 agonist ivuxolimab in advanced cancers. Whole-study context: The study gave patients intravenous ivuxolimab at 0.01 to 10 mg/kg every 2 weeks. Patients with prior anti-PD-1, anti-PD-L1 or anti-CTLA-4 therapy were eligible; less than 50% had some.

Blood draws occurred at baseline, cycle 4 day 1, and cycle 7 day 1. The CDR3 contains 9 residues. CDR1 is SEHNR, CDR2 FQNEAQ, per germline (reference sequence). Sequencing used immunoSEQ multiplex PCR; TCRdb keeps in-frame clones, though not all of them. The sample includes 39,000 or so clones, more than 75% seen only once; the top ten take about 40%. Details on this clone: One junction end does not reproduce the germline sequence, and a read error may be involved.

This clonotype was sampled from an adult with an advanced solid tumor such as melanoma, head and neck, liver or kidney cancer. V and J are TRBV7-9 and TRBJ2-7; D is possibly TRBD1 or TRBD2 (5 bases each). Sequences were derived from CD4+ or CD8+ T cells sorted from blood, sampled in a trial of the OX40 agonist ivuxolimab. CDR3 region: CASGDGGHF. CDR3 nucleotide sequence: TGTGCCAGCGGGGACGGTGGGCACTTC.